Sequencing of this T cell receptor (beta chain) was carried out in a study of T-cell reconstitution after alpha-beta-depleted transplantation in children listed by TCRdb under 2016. For the wider study: The study quantitatively tracked T-cell immune reconstitution after TCRalphabeta/CD19-depleted allogeneic hematopoietic cell transplantation in children using TCR repertoire profiling.

Concerning this clonotype: Its recognized antigen is unknown. Per-base qualities were not stored, and no clone one base away is much larger.

Trimming takes 3 bases from V and 7 bases from J, and the germline ends sit 14 bases apart. The CDR3 goes from the cysteine to the phenylalanine over 13 residues. The retained sequence is limited to the CDR3, 39 bases, with the frame set at the first base. For CDR1 and CDR2, the germline V gene (reference sequence) lists DFQATT and SNEGSKA. The method was PCR. These reads were obtained on an Illumina HiSeq 2500. TCR library preparation used molecular barcoding, with unique molecular identifiers applied to normalize quantification of the TCRbeta repertoire. Using fastp trimming at Q25 and MiXCR clonotype assembly, TCRdb reanalyzed the public sequencing data and kept in-frame beta chains. Rows matching on CDR3 protein sequence are summarized as one entry with the most common DNA and genes. The sample has 400,000 to 500,000 distinct CDR3 sequences on record, 11% of them singletons. About 5% of the sample is held by the ten biggest clonotypes.

The sequence came from a human donor who donated a stem cell graft to a child with acute myeloid leukemia. The specimen comprised PBMCs from the stem cell graft donor, sampled from the stem cell graft. The receptor chain draws on TRBV20-1 and TRBJ2-3; TRBD1 is a possible D gene, resting on 6 matching bases. The nucleotide sequence reads TGCAGTGCTAGGCCACAGGGTCGGAATACGCAGTATTTT. It translates as CSARPQGRNTQYF.